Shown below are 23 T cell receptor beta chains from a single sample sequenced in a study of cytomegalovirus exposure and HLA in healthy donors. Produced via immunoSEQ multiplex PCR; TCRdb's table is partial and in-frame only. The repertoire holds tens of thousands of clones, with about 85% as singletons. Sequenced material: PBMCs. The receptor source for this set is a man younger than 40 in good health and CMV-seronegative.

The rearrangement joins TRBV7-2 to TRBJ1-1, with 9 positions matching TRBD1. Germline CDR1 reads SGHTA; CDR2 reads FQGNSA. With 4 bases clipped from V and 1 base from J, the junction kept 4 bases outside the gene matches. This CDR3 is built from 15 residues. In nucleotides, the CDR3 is TGTGCCAGCAGCTATGGGGGACAGGGGAACACTGAAGCTTTCTTT. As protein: CASSYGGQGNTEAFF. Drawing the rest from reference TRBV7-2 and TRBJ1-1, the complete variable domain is GAGVSQSPSNKVTEKGKDVELRCDPISGHTALYWYRQSLGQGLEFLIYFQGNSAPDKSGLPSDRFSAERTGGSVSTLTIQRTQQEDSAVYLCASSYGGQGNTEAFFGQGTRLTVV.

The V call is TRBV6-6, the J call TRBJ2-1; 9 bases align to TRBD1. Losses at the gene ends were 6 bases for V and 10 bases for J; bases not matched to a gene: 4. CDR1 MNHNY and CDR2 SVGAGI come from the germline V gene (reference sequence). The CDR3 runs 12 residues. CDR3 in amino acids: CASRTTGGEQFF. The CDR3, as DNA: TGTGCCAGCAGGACGACAGGGGGGGAGCAGTTCTTC.

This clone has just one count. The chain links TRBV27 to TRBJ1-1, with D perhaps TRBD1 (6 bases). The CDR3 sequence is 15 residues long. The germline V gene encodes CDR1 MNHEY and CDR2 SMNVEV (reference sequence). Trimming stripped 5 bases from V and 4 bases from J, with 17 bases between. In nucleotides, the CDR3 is TGTGCCAGCAGTAAAAGGGCATCAGGGGCCACTGAAGCTTTCTTT. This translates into CASSKRASGATEAFF.

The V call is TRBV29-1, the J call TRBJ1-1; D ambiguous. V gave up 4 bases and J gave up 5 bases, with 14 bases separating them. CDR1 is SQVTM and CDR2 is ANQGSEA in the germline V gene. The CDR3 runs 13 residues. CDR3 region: CSVALRAGTEAFF. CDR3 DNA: TGCAGCGTTGCGCTGAGGGCCGGGACTGAAGCTTTCTTT.

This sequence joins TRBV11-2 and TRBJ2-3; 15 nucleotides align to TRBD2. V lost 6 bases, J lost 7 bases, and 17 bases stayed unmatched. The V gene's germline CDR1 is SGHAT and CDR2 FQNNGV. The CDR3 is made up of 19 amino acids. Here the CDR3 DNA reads TGTGCCAGCAGAAAGCCGGGACTAGCGGGAGGTCTGTTGTGGAATACGCAGTATTTT. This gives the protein CASRKPGLAGGLLWNTQYF.

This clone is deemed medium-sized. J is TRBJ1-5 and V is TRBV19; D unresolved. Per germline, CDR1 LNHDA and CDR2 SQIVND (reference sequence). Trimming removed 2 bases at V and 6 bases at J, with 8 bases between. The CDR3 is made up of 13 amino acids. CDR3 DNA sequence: TGTGCCAGTAGTATACAGGTTTCTCAGCCCCAGCATTTT. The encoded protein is CASSIQVSQPQHF.

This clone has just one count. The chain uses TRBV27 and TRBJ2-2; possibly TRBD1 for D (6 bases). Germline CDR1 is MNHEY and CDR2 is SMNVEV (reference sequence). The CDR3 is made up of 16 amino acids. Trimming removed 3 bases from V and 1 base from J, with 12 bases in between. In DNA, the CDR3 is TGTGCCAGCAGTTTTATTGGGACAATGAACACCGGGGAGCTGTTTTTT. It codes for CASSFIGTMNTGELFF.

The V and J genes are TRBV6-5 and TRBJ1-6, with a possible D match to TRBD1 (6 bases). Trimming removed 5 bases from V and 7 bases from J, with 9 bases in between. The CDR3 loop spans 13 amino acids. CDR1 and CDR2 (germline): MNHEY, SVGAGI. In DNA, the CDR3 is TGTGCCAGCAGTAGGACAGAAAATTCACCCCTCCACTTT. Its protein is CASSRTENSPLHF.

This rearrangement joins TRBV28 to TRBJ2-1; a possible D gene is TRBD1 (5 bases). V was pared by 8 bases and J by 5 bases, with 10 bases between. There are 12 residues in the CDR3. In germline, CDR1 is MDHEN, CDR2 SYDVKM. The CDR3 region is CASQGTDNEQFF. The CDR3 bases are TGTGCCAGCCAGGGTACGGACAATGAGCAGTTCTTC.

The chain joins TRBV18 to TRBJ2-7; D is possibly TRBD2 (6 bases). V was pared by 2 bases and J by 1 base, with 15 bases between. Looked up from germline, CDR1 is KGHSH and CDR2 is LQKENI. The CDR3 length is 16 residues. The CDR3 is CASSPGRLAGSYEQYF. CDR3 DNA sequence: TGTGCCAGCTCACCAGGCCGGCTGGCGGGGTCCTACGAGCAGTACTTC.

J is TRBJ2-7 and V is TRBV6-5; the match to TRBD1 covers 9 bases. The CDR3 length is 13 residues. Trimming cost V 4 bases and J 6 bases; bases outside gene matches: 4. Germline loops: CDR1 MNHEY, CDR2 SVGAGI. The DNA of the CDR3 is TGTGCCAGCAGTTTTCGACAGGGGGGCGAGCAGTACTTC. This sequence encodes CASSFRQGGEQYF.

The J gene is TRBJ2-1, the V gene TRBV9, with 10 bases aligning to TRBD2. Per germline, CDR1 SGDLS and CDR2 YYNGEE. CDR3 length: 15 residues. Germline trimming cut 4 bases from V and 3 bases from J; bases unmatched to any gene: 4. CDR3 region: CASSPTSGNYNEQFF. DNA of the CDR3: TGTGCCAGCAGCCCCACTAGCGGGAACTACAATGAGCAGTTCTTC. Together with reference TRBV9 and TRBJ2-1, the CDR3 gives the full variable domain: DSGVTQTPKHLITATGQRVTLRCSPRSGDLSVYWYQQSLDQGLQFLIQYYNGEERAKGNILERFSAQQFPDLHSELNLSSLELGDSALYFCASSPTSGNYNEQFFGPGTRLTVL.

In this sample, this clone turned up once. The CDR3 DNA reads as TGTGCCAGTAGTCCAGGACTGAGCACAGATACGCAGTATTTT. Its protein product is CASSPGLSTDTQYF. The chain combines TRBV19 with TRBJ2-3; D perhaps matches TRBD2 (5 bases). CDR3 length equals 14 residues. V was cut by 5 bases and J by 0 bases, with 9 bases left in between. Germline V CDR1 and CDR2: LNHDA, SQIVND (reference sequence).

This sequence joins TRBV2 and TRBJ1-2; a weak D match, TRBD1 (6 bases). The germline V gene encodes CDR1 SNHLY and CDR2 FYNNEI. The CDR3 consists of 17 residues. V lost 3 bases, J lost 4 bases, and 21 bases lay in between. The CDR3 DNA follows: TGTGCCAGCAGTGAGTCCAGGGGAACAGTTTCGGGCTATGGCTACACCTTC. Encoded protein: CASSESRGTVSGYGYTF.

This CDR3 reads CSVVEGTASSGANVLTF. The CDR3 DNA follows: TGCAGCGTTGTTGAGGGGACAGCCTCCTCTGGGGCCAACGTCCTGACTTTC. This sequence joins TRBV29-1 and TRBJ2-6; 7 bases are a match to TRBD1. Germline-derived CDR1 and CDR2 are SQVTM and ANQGSEA. This CDR3 has 17 residues. Trimming removed 4 bases from V and 0 bases from J; junction bases left unmatched: 9. Filled out from reference TRBV29-1 and TRBJ2-6, the complete variable domain reads SAVISQKPSRDICQRGTSLTIQCQVDSQVTMMFWYRQQPGQSLTLIATANQGSEATYESGFVIDKFPISRPNLTFSTLTVSNMSPEDSSIYLCSVVEGTASSGANVLTFGAGSRLTVL.

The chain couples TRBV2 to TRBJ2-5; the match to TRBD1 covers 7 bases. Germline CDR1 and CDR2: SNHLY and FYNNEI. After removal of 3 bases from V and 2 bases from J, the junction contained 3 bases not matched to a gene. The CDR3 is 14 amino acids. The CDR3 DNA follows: TGTGCCAGCAGTGAGAGCAGGGGGCAAGAGACCCAGTACTTC. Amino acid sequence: CASSESRGQETQYF.

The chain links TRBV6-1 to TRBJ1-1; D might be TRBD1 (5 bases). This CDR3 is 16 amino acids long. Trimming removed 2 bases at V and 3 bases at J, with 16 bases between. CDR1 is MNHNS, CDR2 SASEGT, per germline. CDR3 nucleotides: TGTGCCAGCAGTGAATACGGGGGTCCACCTGACACTGAAGCTTTCTTT. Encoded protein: CASSEYGGPPDTEAFF.

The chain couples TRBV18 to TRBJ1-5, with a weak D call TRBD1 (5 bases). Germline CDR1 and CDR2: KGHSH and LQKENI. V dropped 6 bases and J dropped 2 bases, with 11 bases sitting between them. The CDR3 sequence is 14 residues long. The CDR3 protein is CASSPGGGNQPQHF. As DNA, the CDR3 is TGTGCCAGCTCCCCGGGAGGGGGCAATCAGCCCCAGCATTTT.

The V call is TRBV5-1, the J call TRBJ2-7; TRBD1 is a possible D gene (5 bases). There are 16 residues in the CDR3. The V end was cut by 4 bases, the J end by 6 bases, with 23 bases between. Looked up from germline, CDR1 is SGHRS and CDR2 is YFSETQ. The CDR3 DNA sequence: TGCGCCAGCAGCATCCTACAGGCCCAGCTCCTAGGCGAGCAGTACTTC. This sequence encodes CASSILQAQLLGEQYF.

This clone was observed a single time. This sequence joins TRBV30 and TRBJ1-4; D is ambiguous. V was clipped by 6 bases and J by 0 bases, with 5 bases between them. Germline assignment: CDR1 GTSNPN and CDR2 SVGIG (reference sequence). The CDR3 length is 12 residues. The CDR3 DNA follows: TGTGCCTGTACACCAACTAATGAAAAACTGTTTTTT. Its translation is CACTPTNEKLFF.

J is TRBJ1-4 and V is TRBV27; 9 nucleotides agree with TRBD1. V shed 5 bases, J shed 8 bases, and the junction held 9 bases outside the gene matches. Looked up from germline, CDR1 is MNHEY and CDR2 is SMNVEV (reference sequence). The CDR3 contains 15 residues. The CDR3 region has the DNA TGTGCCAGCAGTCCAAGACAGGGGGAGAGGGAAAAACTGTTTTTT. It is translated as CASSPRQGEREKLFF.

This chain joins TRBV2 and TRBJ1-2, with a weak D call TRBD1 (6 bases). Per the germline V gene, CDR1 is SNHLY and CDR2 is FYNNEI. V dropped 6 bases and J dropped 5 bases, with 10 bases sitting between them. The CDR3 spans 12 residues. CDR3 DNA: TGTGCCAGCAGATTAGGGGGTTATGGCTACACCTTC. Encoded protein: CASRLGGYGYTF.

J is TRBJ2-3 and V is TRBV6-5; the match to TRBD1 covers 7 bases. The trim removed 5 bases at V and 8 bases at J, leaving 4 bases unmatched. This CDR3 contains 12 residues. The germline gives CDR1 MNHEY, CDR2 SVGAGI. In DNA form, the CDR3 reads TGTGCCAGCAGTGGCCGACAGGGTACGCAGTATTTT. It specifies CASSGRQGTQYF.